A single sample gave rise to the 8 T cell receptor beta chains below, sequenced in a study of blood T cell repertoires in COVID-19. Sequencing was performed with immunoSEQ multiplex PCR; in TCRdb, only in-frame clones are kept and a portion is missing. The sample holds roughly 140,000 clones, 84% seen once. Sequencing was carried out using peripheral blood. The receptors were gathered from a human donor in a cohort sampled during active COVID-19.

The rearrangement uses TRBV7-2 and TRBJ2-5; 8 nucleotides agree with TRBD2. The CDR3 spans 16 residues. Trimming took 5 bases from V and 1 from J; bases not matched to a gene: 9. Germline V lookup: CDR1 SGHTA, CDR2 FQGNSA. CDR3 coding DNA: TGTGCCAGCAGCGTTGCCCTGAGCGGGGGCCAAGAGACCCAGTACTTC. Translating gives CASSVALSGGQETQYF.

The chain carries TRBV6-5 and TRBJ1-2; a possible D gene is TRBD1 (5 bases). This CDR3 comprises 14 residues. V lost 6 bases, J lost 6 bases, and 17 bases lay in between. Germline V gene sequence: CDR1 MNHEY, CDR2 SVGAGI. The CDR3 DNA reads TGTGCCAGCAGACTATCATACAGGTCGGATGGCTACACCTTC. This translates into CASRLSYRSDGYTF.

This chain joins TRBV27 and TRBJ1-5, with TRBD1 as a possible D gene (5 bases). Between the trimmed V and J ends, which lost 5 bases and 2 bases, there was a span of 19 bases. The germline V gene encodes CDR1 MNHEY and CDR2 SMNVEV (reference sequence). The CDR3 is made up of 17 amino acids. The CDR3 nucleotides are TGTGCCAGCAGTAGGCGTGGGGAAGGGGTAGGCAATCAGCCCCAGCATTTT. Encoded protein: CASSRRGEGVGNQPQHF.

This clone was observed a few times. The chain uses TRBV5-1 and TRBJ1-1; the D gene is possibly TRBD1 (6 bases). The CDR3 is 12 amino acids. Trimming left V 5 bases short and J 5 bases short, with 10 bases between. The germline gives CDR1 SGHRS, CDR2 YFSETQ. CDR3 loop: CASRRGQTEAFF. The CDR3 coding sequence is TGCGCCAGCAGACGAGGACAGACTGAAGCTTTCTTT.

J is TRBJ2-1 and V is TRBV2, with D possibly TRBD2 on 6 matching bases. The CDR3 consists of 16 residues. The V end lost 4 bases, the J end lost 6 bases, and 19 bases lay between the germline ends. Germline V CDR1 and CDR2: SNHLY, FYNNEI. CDR3 sequence reads: CASSGGVTKYSNEQFF. CDR3 in DNA: TGTGCCAGCAGTGGCGGGGTCACTAAGTATAGCAATGAGCAGTTCTTC.

This clone is a singleton in its sample. The chain carries TRBV10-3 and TRBJ2-7, with 10 bases fitting TRBD1. Germline V gene lookup returns CDR1 ENHRY and CDR2 SYGVKD. Trimming removed 2 bases from V and 2 bases from J; junction bases left unmatched: 0. The CDR3 runs 14 residues. In DNA, the CDR3 is TGTGCCATCAGTGAGGACAGGGGGCCCTACGAGCAGTACTTC. Protein sequence: CAISEDRGPYEQYF.

The chain links TRBV5-4 to TRBJ1-2, with TRBD1 matching over 10 bases. CDR1 SGHNT and CDR2 YYREEE come from the germline V gene (reference sequence). The CDR3 runs 15 residues. The V and J ends lost 4 bases and 4 bases, in that order; junction bases with no gene match: 7. CDR3 nucleotide sequence: TGTGCCAGCAGCCCAAGGACAGGGGGGATCTATGGCTACACCTTC. Translated: CASSPRTGGIYGYTF. The whole variable domain, filled in from reference TRBV5-4 and TRBJ1-2, reads ETGVTQSPTHLIKTRGQQVTLRCSSQSGHNTVSWYQQALGQGPQFIFQYYREEENGRGNFPPRFSGLQFPNYSSELNVNALELDDSALYLCASSPRTGGIYGYTFGSGTRLTVV.

This rearrangement joins TRBV9 to TRBJ2-7, with 8 bases identical to TRBD1. Per the germline V gene, CDR1 is SGDLS and CDR2 is YYNGEE. CDR3 length: 14 residues. J was trimmed by 0 bases and V by 5 bases; bases with no gene match: 4. The CDR3 reads CASSKQGGSYEQYF. Here the CDR3 DNA reads TGTGCCAGCAGTAAACAGGGGGGCTCCTACGAGCAGTACTTC.